Each of the 3 T cell receptor beta chains below was sequenced from the same sample in a study of T cells after yellow fever vaccination. TCRdb re-analysed the 5' RACE reads in MiXCR, keeping a single row per CDR3 protein. Here the sample spans fewer than 35,000 distinct CDR3 sequences, roughly 10% being singletons. The source was PBMCs, either bulk or a sorted T-cell subset (CD4+, CD8+, memory, or dextramer-sorted; not recorded which), collected approximately 16 days after the first yellow fever vaccination. The source is a man younger than 35 who received the YFV17D yellow fever vaccine.

This clonotype has at least ten counts. V usage is TRBV9 and J usage is TRBJ2-1, with 10 bases identical to TRBD2. The CDR3 totals 18 residues. From germline, CDR1 is SGDLS and CDR2 YYNGEE. V lost 0 bases and J lost 5; bases outside the gene matches: 11. CDR3 residues: CASSVASSGGSGHNEQFF. The CDR3 nucleotides read TGTGCCAGCAGCGTAGCCTCTAGCGGGGGAAGCGGCCACAATGAGCAGTTCTTC.

This clonotype was seen repeatedly, ten times or more. This chain uses TRBV5-4 with TRBJ2-1; TRBD2 aligns across 7 bases. CDR1 and CDR2 from the germline V gene are SGHNT and YYREEE (reference sequence). Trimming cost V 1 base and J 2 bases; bases outside gene matches: 6. This CDR3 spans 16 amino acids. CDR3 sequence reads: CASSLRRGSTYNEQFF. DNA for the CDR3: TGTGCCAGCAGCTTGCGGCGGGGGTCAACCTACAATGAGCAGTTCTTC.

In this sample, this clonotype turned up once. A read error is possible here, since a much larger clone lies one base away. V and J are TRBV15 and TRBJ2-6; TRBD1 agrees at 7 bases. The CDR3 is 15 amino acids. The germline CDR1 and CDR2 sequences are LNHNV and YYDKDF (reference sequence). V trimming: 3 bases; J trimming: 5 bases; junction bases outside the gene matches: 4. The CDR3 DNA reads as TGTGCCACCAGCAGTACAGGGGTTTGGGCCAACGTCCTGACTTTC. The encoded protein is CATSSTGVWANVLTF.